This TCR beta chain was captured by sequencing in a study of blood T cell repertoires in COVID-19 (TCRdb year 2020). General notes on the study: Samples from collaborators originated in the United States, Italy and Spain and spanned both the acute and convalescent phases of COVID-19. The prospective study material was composed of cDNA or gDNA derived from T cells, B-cell-depleted T cells, or PBMCs. Deeply sampled blood TCRbeta repertoires from subjects exposed to, actively infected with, or recovered from COVID-19 were included in the dataset. The repertoires were released in a freely available public database meant as a resource for research on the immune response to SARS-CoV-2. The samples were drawn from two sources: the first 160 participants of the ongoing ImmuneRACE study, and 950 to 1,500 subjects contributed by 6 global collaborators. Sample metadata almost always included a de-identified subject ID, COVID-19 status, age in years and sex. Where HLA class I and class II types were available, the types were taken from metadata supplied by the sample provider, not from assay-based typing. What the authors observed across the whole study: Clinical and demographic metadata were provided uncurated, with the amount varying by source and participant.

V is clipped by 3 bases and J by 10 bases, and the sequence between their germline boundaries is 7 bases long. CDR3 length: 11 amino acids, cysteine to phenylalanine. Of all the DNA, just the CDR3 is kept, 33 bases in frame from base 1. The immunoSEQ Assay, a bias-controlled multiplex PCR, was used to amplify TCRbeta CDR3 regions from genomic DNA. The authors' analysis ran thus. The number of nucleated cells in each sample was estimated by amplification of reference gene primers within the assay. To quantify the absolute abundance of each unique TCRbeta CDR3 rearrangement, sequence reads were collapsed and filtered. For each sample, productive Simpson clonality was calculated as the square root of Simpson's diversity index across productive rearrangements. As stored in TCRdb, this immuneACCESS dataset retains in-frame rearrangements with V and J assigned. A fraction of the clones does not appear; measured against another copy, unresolved V genes explain less than half of the discrepancy, and the remainder lacks a known reason. V and J calls and clone size are as listed in that table; D and trimming were resolved from the DNA. The sample records around 21,000 clones, 70% to 90% of which are singletons. Jointly, the top ten make up under 6.5% of the sample.

The collaborating institutions used their own protocols to collect whole blood in K2EDTA tubes. For TCRbeta analysis, collaborators shipped samples as frozen whole blood, isolated PBMCs, or DNA extracted from either of those sample types. About this clone itself: The antigen this receptor binds is unknown. There are no base qualities to consult, and no much larger clone falls within one base.

This chain joins TRBV12-3 or TRBV12-4 to TRBJ2-1, with the D gene not clear enough to name. The sequence was obtained from a woman at least 80 years old with active COVID-19. Material: peripheral blood. The CDR3 protein is CASSLRQEQFF. The DNA sequence is as follows: TGTGCCAGCAGTTTGCGGCAGGAGCAGTTCTTC.